A selection of T cell receptor beta chains follows, all from one sample in a study of shared clonotypes between healthy human individuals. Sequencing used immunoSEQ multiplex PCR; TCRdb keeps in-frame clones, though not all of them. The sample lists some 550,000 clones, around 97% seen once, with around 0.057% in the top ten. The material sequenced was naive CD4+ T cells sorted from blood. All receptors come from a woman in her twenties or thirties in good health. Both conserved end residues are part of each CDR3.

V,length,CDR3
TRBV18,15,CASSRARDSDEKLFF
TRBV12-5,22,CASGLTLPGLARQTSSYNEQFF
TRBV25-1,15,CASSEFLAGYGEQYF
TRBV30,12,CAWTLSLDTQYF
TRBV6-6,13,CASSYSSIETQYF
TRBV5-4,15,CASSLGRNSDGELFF
TRBV6-5,14,CASSYSPGDYEQYF
TRBV5-1,13,CASGLEGRFEAFF
TRBV7-2,14,CASRFGGSSYEQYF
TRBV19,20,CASSIVRRGSSGSNTGELFF
TRBV2,13,CASEQGIGEKLFF
TRBV29-1,14,CSAGGKYRNTEAFF
TRBV5-1,12,CASSLDYNEQFF
TRBV6-5,16,CASSYVFDTGANVLTF
TRBV5-4,14,CASSRGGNGDGYTF
TRBV5-1,14,CASSFGGVDNEQFF
TRBV6-1,12,CASSEVDQPQHF
TRBV29-1,15,CSVPGGTGGYSGYTF
TRBV5-4,15,CASSAQGSNTGELFF
TRBV19,13,CASSPPPYNEQFF
TRBV18,13,CASSPTTYNEQFF
TRBV15,15,CATSRGDVAGNTIYF
TRBV18,15,CASSPGGRYNSPLHF
TRBV6-1,18,CASSEEGVGHYSNQPQHF
TRBV13,15,CASSPSGSNTDTQYF
TRBV7-9,15,CASSSNRDSNQPQHF
TRBV6-5,16,CASSYISVSNIGELFF
TRBV27,18,CASSPISGTSGNYNEQFF
TRBV13,14,CASSTGTAGNTIYF
TRBV7-2,16,CASSLAGSSPRETQYF
TRBV5-1,17,CASSLQAGGPFSDEQFF